These 15 T cell receptor beta chains were sequenced from one sample in a study of graft-versus-host responses after intestinal transplantation. Here immunoSEQ multiplex PCR was the method, and the copy in TCRdb shows in-frame clones only, minus some. The top ten hold roughly 1.1% of the sample, which has 13,000 or so clones, around 38% seen once. The material sequenced was alloreactive CD4+ T cells from a mixed lymphocyte reaction culture, taken before intestinal transplant. Subset specified: CFSE-low proliferating T cells sorted from roughly six-day pre-transplant mixed lymphocyte reaction (GvH or HvG direction). The receptor source for this set is a human patient who received an intestinal transplant.

The sample holds a few counts of this clone. V is TRBV19 and J is TRBJ1-3, with D unresolved. Trimming cost V 3 bases and J 2 bases, with 8 bases left between them. CDR3 length equals 14 residues. Germline V gene data show CDR1 as LNHDA and CDR2 as SQIVND (reference sequence). The CDR3 bases are TGTGCCAGTAGTATTCGAGGGACTGGAAACACCATATATTTT. Protein: CASSIRGTGNTIYF. The full variable domain, in which reference TRBV19 and TRBJ1-3 provide the parts outside the CDR3, is DGGITQSPKYLFRKEGQNVTLSCEQNLNHDAMYWYRQDPGQGLRLIYYSQIVNDFQKGDIAEGYSVSREKKESFPLTVTSAQKNPTAFYLCASSIRGTGNTIYFGEGSWLTVV.

The chain recombines TRBV2 with TRBJ2-7; a possible D gene is TRBD2 (6 bases). Germline loops: CDR1 SNHLY, CDR2 FYNNEI. Trimming pared 2 bases from V and 1 base from J, leaving 12 bases between. CDR3 length: 15 amino acids. CDR3 protein: CASSELAGRSYEQYF. The CDR3 region has the DNA TGTGCCAGCAGTGAATTGGCAGGGAGGTCCTACGAGCAGTACTTC.

This chain connects TRBV5-1 to TRBJ2-7, with D possibly being TRBD2 (5 bases). CDR1 SGHRS and CDR2 YFSETQ come from the germline V gene. Trimming removed 0 bases from V and 2 bases from J, with 6 bases in between. The CDR3 consists of 13 residues. CDR3 bases: TGCGCCAGCAGCTTGGACGGGACCTACGAGCAGTACTTC. Translation gives CASSLDGTYEQYF. The whole variable domain, filled in from reference TRBV5-1 and TRBJ2-7, reads KAGVTQTPRYLIKTRGQQVTLSCSPISGHRSVSWYQQTPGQGLQFLFEYFSETQRNKGNFPGRFSGRQFSNSRSEMNVSTLELGDSALYLCASSLDGTYEQYFGPGTRLTVT.

The V gene is TRBV19, the J gene TRBJ2-4, with TRBD2 matching 7 bases. Germline CDR1 LNHDA, CDR2 SQIVND (reference sequence). J was trimmed by 3 bases and V by 4 bases; bases with no gene match: 15. This CDR3 contains 18 residues. CDR3 in amino acids: CASSTRLARLLGKNIQYF. The CDR3 region has the DNA TGTGCCAGTAGTACCCGACTAGCCCGCCTTTTAGGCAAAAACATTCAGTACTTC.

As concerns this clone: Compared with germline, one end of the junction differs, possibly owing to a read error. The rearrangement uses TRBV5-1 and TRBJ2-7, with D perhaps TRBD1 (6 bases). This CDR3 has 19 amino acids. In germline, CDR1 is SGHRS, CDR2 YFSETQ. CDR3 sequence (DNA): TGCGCCAGCGGCTTGAATCTACAGGGTAAAGGGGCCAACTCCTACGAGCAGTACTTC. Protein sequence: CASGLNLQGKGANSYEQYF.

The genes are TRBV29-1 and TRBJ1-3; 9 bases are a match to TRBD1. The CDR3 consists of 14 residues. Per germline, CDR1 SQVTM and CDR2 ANQGSEA. V gave up 8 bases and J gave up 4 bases; unmatched junction bases: 9. DNA of the CDR3: TGCAGCCTGAGGCACAGGGGGCACGGAAACACCATATATTTT. Translating it yields CSLRHRGHGNTIYF.

This clone was detected only a few times. V usage is TRBV19 and J usage is TRBJ2-3; 8 bases are a match to TRBD1. The germline CDR1 and CDR2 sequences are LNHDA and SQIVND (reference sequence). V lost 6 bases and J lost 3; bases outside the gene matches: 20. The CDR3 covers 19 residues. The DNA for the CDR3 is TGTGCCAGTAGCCTAACAGGCATTCAGGGGGCACCCCGTACAGATACGCAGTATTTT. Protein sequence: CASSLTGIQGAPRTDTQYF.

The chain joins TRBV19 to TRBJ2-1; 8 nucleotides line up with TRBD1. Trimming removed 4 bases from V and 5 bases from J; junction bases left unmatched: 7. Per germline, CDR1 LNHDA and CDR2 SQIVND (reference sequence). The CDR3 has 15 amino acids. CDR3 sequence: CASSTRDRSHNEQFF. The CDR3, as DNA: TGTGCCAGTAGTACCAGGGACAGGTCACACAATGAGCAGTTCTTC.

The rearrangement uses TRBV9 and TRBJ2-3; 13 nucleotides agree with TRBD2. The V gene's germline CDR1 is SGDLS and CDR2 YYNGEE. The CDR3 extends over 16 amino acids. The V segment lost 4 bases and the J segment 3 bases; nucleotides outside the gene matches: 5. The CDR3 nucleotides are TGTGCCAGCAGCATGGGACTAGCGGGGATGACAGATACGCAGTATTTT. It translates to CASSMGLAGMTDTQYF.

This clone was picked up a small number of times. This rearrangement joins TRBV7-2 to TRBJ1-1; D unclear. This CDR3 has 14 residues. Trimming pared 1 base from V and 6 bases from J, leaving 12 bases between. Germline V CDR1 and CDR2: SGHTA, FQGNSA. The CDR3 loop is CASSLVRELAEAFF. The CDR3 DNA reads as TGTGCCAGCAGCTTAGTTCGGGAACTCGCTGAAGCTTTCTTT.

This clone is labeled medium-sized. The CDR3 loop is CASSQELLVGENEQFF. The CDR3 DNA is TGCGCCAGCAGCCAAGAATTGTTAGTCGGAGAGAATGAGCAGTTCTTC. The chain employs TRBV4-3 and TRBJ2-1; D is uncertain. The germline V gene encodes CDR1 LGHNA and CDR2 YSLEER. V was trimmed by 0 bases and J by 7 bases, leaving 16 bases between them. The CDR3 totals 16 residues.

This sequence joins TRBV30 and TRBJ2-1; TRBD2 agrees at 13 bases. Germline V gives CDR1 GTSNPN, CDR2 SVGIG (reference sequence). Unmatched junction bases numbered 13, after V lost 4 bases and J lost 4 bases. CDR3 size: 18 residues. Here the CDR3 reads CAWTATRTSGGEYNEQFF. The CDR3 nucleotides are TGTGCCTGGACCGCCACGAGGACTAGCGGGGGCGAGTACAATGAGCAGTTCTTC.

This clone was seen only a few times. The chain has TRBV18 and TRBJ2-7; maybe TRBD1 (6 bases). CDR3 size: 13 residues. V lost 5 bases, J lost 3 bases, and 11 bases lay in between. CDR1 and CDR2 (germline): KGHSH, LQKENI. CDR3 in DNA: TGTGCCAGCTCAACACAACAGGGCTACGAGCAGTACTTC. Translated: CASSTQQGYEQYF.

The rearrangement joins TRBV5-1 to TRBJ1-4; maybe TRBD1 (5 bases). V lost 4 bases and J lost 6, with 13 bases in between. CDR1 and CDR2 from the germline V gene are SGHRS and YFSETQ. This CDR3 region has 14 residues. The CDR3 sequence: CASSGGTPDEKLFF. In DNA form, the CDR3 reads TGCGCCAGCAGCGGCGGGACTCCGGATGAAAAACTGTTTTTT.

This clone is judged medium-sized. The V and J genes are TRBV7-2 and TRBJ1-6; the D is unclear. Per germline, CDR1 SGHTA and CDR2 FQGNSA. This CDR3 is 16 amino acids long. V was pared by 2 bases and J by 6 bases, with 14 bases between. The DNA of the CDR3 is TGTGCCAGCAGCTTACAACAACCGCGACTTAATTCACCCCTCCACTTT. The encoded protein is CASSLQQPRLNSPLHF.